The 4 T cell receptor beta chains below come from one sample, sequenced in a study of identical twins. TCRdb processed the 5' RACE reads anew with MiXCR; each CDR3 protein has one entry. The table shows around 510,000 distinct CDR3 sequences, with roughly an eighth occurring only once. The data also belong to a second study, concerning yellow fever vaccine responses in identical twins.

Material: CD4+ T cells sorted from blood. These receptor sequences come from a woman aged 18-35 years in good health.

The CDR3 DNA reads TGCGCCAGCAGCTCCAGACTAGCGGGGGGGCTCGAGCAGTTCTTC. This gives the protein CASSSRLAGGLEQFF. The rearrangement links TRBV5-1 to TRBJ2-1, with 14 positions matching TRBD2. Per the germline V gene, CDR1 is SGHRS and CDR2 is YFSETQ. J gave up 10 bases and V 3 bases, and 6 bases lay outside the gene matches. This CDR3 is built from 15 residues.

This clonotype was found once. The chain uses TRBV7-2 and TRBJ1-5; D possibly corresponds to TRBD1 (5 bases). Trimming removed 5 bases from V and 6 bases from J, with 23 bases in between. The CDR3 runs 17 residues. Per the germline V gene, CDR1 is SGHTA and CDR2 is FQGNSA. CDR3 nucleotides: TGTGCCAGCAGCCGTTCGACAGCTCCGAGTTCGGGTCAGCCCCAGCATTTT. Protein product: CASSRSTAPSSGQPQHF.

There are many counts of this clonotype. The chain joins TRBV12-3 or TRBV12-4 to TRBJ1-6, with 11 bases identical to TRBD1. J lost 10 bases, V lost 6 bases, and 8 bases had no gene match. The CDR3 spans 15 residues. The CDR3: CASSSGQGAQSPLHF. The CDR3 nucleotides read TGTGCCAGCAGCTCAGGACAGGGGGCGCAGTCACCCCTCCACTTT.

This clonotype was detected only a few times. The chain joins TRBV10-3 to TRBJ2-7; 8 bases line up with TRBD1. Germline trimming cut 6 bases from V and 4 bases from J; bases unmatched to any gene: 8. CDR1 is ENHRY and CDR2 is SYGVKD in the germline V gene. The CDR3 totals 14 residues. DNA of the CDR3: TGTGCCATCAGCGCCGGGACAGGAGTTTACGAGCAGTACTTC. Amino acids: CAISAGTGVYEQYF.